Here is one T cell receptor beta chain with its context. The data originate from a study of blood T cell repertoires in COVID-19. The wider study: Samples representing acute and convalescent COVID-19 were sourced from the United States, Italy and Spain. PBMCs, B-cell-depleted T cells, or T cells were the source of the cDNA or gDNA that made up the material.

Original analysis: Amplification of reference gene primers was used by the study to estimate nucleated cell counts. Profiled with immunoSEQ multiplex PCR; TCRdb holds only in-frame clones, not every one. V and J calls and clone size are given by that table; D and trimming were obtained from the DNA. The table records roughly 92,000 clones, about 89% of them present only once. Trimming removed 4 bases from V and 5 bases from J; junction bases left unmatched: 6. Germline V gene data show CDR1 as LNHDA and CDR2 as SQIVND (reference sequence). This CDR3 is built from 14 residues. Sequencing used peripheral blood. The sequence was collected from a human donor with acute or convalescent COVID-19. The donor label of this sample is uncertain. The V call is TRBV19, the J call TRBJ1-1; 8 positions agree with TRBD1. The chain's CDR3 is CASSTQGAGTEAFF. The CDR3 nucleotides are TGTGCCAGTAGTACGCAGGGGGCTGGTACTGAAGCTTTCTTT.